Listed here are 23 T cell receptor beta chains from one sample, sequenced in a study of blood T cell repertoires in COVID-19. Measured with immunoSEQ multiplex PCR; TCRdb has only the in-frame clones, and not every one. The sample records about 160,000 clones, 85% to 90% being singletons. What was sequenced was PBMCs or T cells enriched from blood (not recorded which). Source of these receptors: a woman aged 50 to 60 who had recovered from COVID-19.

The rearrangement joins TRBV4-3 to TRBJ1-1; a weak D match, TRBD1 (6 bases). Per germline, CDR1 LGHNA and CDR2 YSLEER. Trimming stripped 6 bases from V and 4 bases from J, with 12 bases between. The CDR3 is made up of 13 amino acids. CDR3 protein: CASSDRQSTEAFF. The DNA of the CDR3 is TGCGCCAGCAGTGACAGGCAGAGCACTGAAGCTTTCTTT.

CDR3 in DNA: TGTGCCAGCTCATTTCAAAGCGGGGGCCCCTACGAGCAGTACTTC. It yields the protein CASSFQSGGPYEQYF. J is TRBJ2-7 and V is TRBV18; 8 nucleotides match TRBD2. The germline V gene has CDR1 KGHSH and CDR2 LQKENI. V trimming: 5 bases; J trimming: 2 bases; junction bases outside the gene matches: 8. The CDR3 has 15 amino acids.

The genes are TRBV5-1 and TRBJ2-1, with TRBD1 matching over 9 bases. Trimming cost V 0 bases and J 5 bases; bases outside gene matches: 3. Germline V CDR1 and CDR2: SGHRS, YFSETQ. CDR3 length equals 15 residues. CDR3 region: CASSLEWTGDNEQFF. The CDR3 nucleotides are TGCGCCAGCAGCTTGGAATGGACAGGGGACAATGAGCAGTTCTTC.

CDR3 sequence: CASSQDSRASNQPQHF. CDR3 coding DNA: TGTGCCAGCAGCCAAGATAGCAGGGCCAGCAATCAGCCCCAGCATTTT. This rearrangement joins TRBV3-1 (or the pseudogene TRBV3-2) to TRBJ1-5, with D possibly TRBD1 on 5 matching bases. The CDR3 contains 16 residues. V was shortened by 0 bases and J by 1 base, with 10 bases between the two germline ends. Per the germline V gene, CDR1 is LGHDT and CDR2 is YNNKEL (reference sequence).

The chain combines TRBV5-6 with TRBJ1-2, with 8 positions matching TRBD1. V was pared by 1 base and J by 7 bases, with 12 bases of the junction left unmatched. The CDR3 is 16 amino acids. Germline values: CDR1 SGHDT, CDR2 YYEEEE. CDR3 residues: CASSLLGTGDFTGYTF. CDR3 in DNA: TGTGCCAGCAGCTTGTTAGGGACAGGCGATTTTACTGGCTACACCTTC. The full variable domain, in which reference TRBV5-6 and TRBJ1-2 provide the parts outside the CDR3, is DAGVTQSPTHLIKTRGQQVTLRCSPKSGHDTVSWYQQALGQGPQFIFQYYEEEERQRGNFPDRFSGHQFPNYSSELNVNALLLGDSALYLCASSLLGTGDFTGYTFGSGTRLTVV.

The chain links TRBV7-9 to TRBJ1-4; D is ambiguous. The CDR3 contains 13 residues. V was trimmed by 2 bases and J by 5 bases, leaving 6 bases between them. Looked up from germline, CDR1 is SEHNR and CDR2 is FQNEAQ (reference sequence). For the CDR3, the DNA is TGTGCCAGCAGCTTACTCGGGAATGAAAAACTGTTTTTT. Translating gives CASSLLGNEKLFF.

The CDR3 protein is CASSPGDRRNTEAFF. Written as DNA, the CDR3 is TGTGCCAGCAGCCCCGGGGACAGGAGGAACACTGAAGCTTTCTTT. The J gene is TRBJ1-1, the V gene TRBV9, with TRBD1 matching 8 bases. Germline-derived CDR1 and CDR2 are SGDLS and YYNGEE. The CDR3 length is 15 residues. The V and J ends lost 4 bases and 1 base, in that order; junction bases with no gene match: 6.

The chain couples TRBV5-1 to TRBJ2-1, with 8 bases aligning to TRBD1. This CDR3 spans 13 amino acids. Germline CDR1 reads SGHRS; CDR2 reads YFSETQ. Trimming at V came to 7 bases and at J to 7 bases, leaving 7 bases not matched to a gene. The CDR3 region is CASRQGRGNEQFF. CDR3 bases: TGCGCCAGCCGACAGGGGCGGGGTAATGAGCAGTTCTTC.

The genes are TRBV30 and TRBJ1-2; tentative D call: TRBD1 (5 bases). The CDR3 length is 13 residues. The V gene's germline CDR1 is GTSNPN and CDR2 SVGIG (reference sequence). Trimming removed 2 bases at V and 2 bases at J, with 9 bases between. CDR3 sequence reads: CAWSRGDNYGYTF. The CDR3 nucleotides are TGTGCCTGGAGTCGGGGGGACAACTATGGCTACACCTTC.

DNA for the CDR3: TGTGCCAGCAGCTTGGGTCTAGCGGCACGCGGGGAGACCCAGTACTTC. It yields the protein CASSLGLAARGETQYF. The chain joins TRBV5-4 to TRBJ2-5; 7 nucleotides match TRBD2. The CDR3 contains 16 residues. Per germline, CDR1 SGHNT and CDR2 YYREEE (reference sequence). V dropped 0 bases and J dropped 5; count of bases not matched to a gene: 10.

The rearrangement uses TRBV7-9 and TRBJ2-1; D may be TRBD2 (6 bases). Germline loops: CDR1 SEHNR, CDR2 FQNEAQ (reference sequence). V was clipped by 4 bases and J by 0 bases, with 19 bases between them. CDR3 length: 18 amino acids. CDR3 region: CASSSTDVGGISYNEQFF. CDR3 sequence (DNA): TGTGCCAGCAGCTCGACCGATGTTGGGGGGATCTCCTACAATGAGCAGTTCTTC.

At least ten counts were recorded for this clone. The V call is TRBV18, the J call TRBJ1-4; D may be TRBD1 (5 bases). Germline V lookup: CDR1 KGHSH, CDR2 LQKENI. The CDR3 length is 16 residues. V lost 3 bases and J 0 bases, leaving 11 bases between the germline ends. The CDR3: CASSPTAFATNEKLFF. CDR3 nucleotides: TGTGCCAGCTCACCGACAGCCTTTGCAACTAATGAAAAACTGTTTTTT.

The J gene is TRBJ1-1, the V gene TRBV11-1; TRBD1 aligns across 9 bases. V trimming: 0 bases; J trimming: 1 base; junction bases outside the gene matches: 3. The CDR3 contains 16 residues. Per the germline V gene, CDR1 is SGHAT and CDR2 is FQDESV (reference sequence). Written as DNA, the CDR3 is TGTGCCAGCAGCTTAGCCGGGACAGGGAAGAACACTGAAGCTTTCTTT. Translated, it gives CASSLAGTGKNTEAFF. Variable domain in full (rest from reference TRBV11-1 and TRBJ1-1): EAEVAQSPRYKITEKSQAVAFWCDPISGHATLYWYRQILGQGPELLVQFQDESVVDDSQLPKDRFSAERLKGVDSTLKIQPAELGDSAMYLCASSLAGTGKNTEAFFGQGTRLTVV.

In its sample, this clone was seen a few times. This rearrangement joins TRBV5-8 to TRBJ2-5; maybe TRBD1 (5 bases). V was pared by 3 bases and J by 2 bases, with 20 bases between. The germline gives CDR1 SGHTS, CDR2 YDEGEE. The CDR3 runs to 17 residues. The CDR3 is CASSSFAQGRSQETQYF. CDR3 sequence (DNA): TGTGCCAGCAGCTCATTCGCCCAGGGAAGGAGTCAAGAGACCCAGTACTTC.

J is TRBJ2-3 and V is TRBV5-4; weak D call: TRBD2 (5 bases). The V gene's germline CDR1 is SGHNT and CDR2 YYREEE (reference sequence). The CDR3 contains 13 residues. The V end lost 2 bases, the J end lost 4 bases, and 8 bases lay between the germline ends. The CDR3 DNA sequence: TGTGCCAGCAGCTTACTAGACTCAGATACGCAGTATTTT. It specifies CASSLLDSDTQYF.

The rearrangement uses TRBV12-5 and TRBJ1-2; possibly TRBD1 for D (6 bases). V was shortened by 7 bases and J by 8 bases, with 20 bases between the two germline ends. This CDR3 is 14 amino acids long. Per germline, CDR1 LGHNT and CDR2 FRNRAP. The CDR3: CASAKDSPLGGYTF. The DNA of the CDR3 is TGTGCTAGTGCCAAGGACAGCCCCCTGGGGGGCTACACCTTC.

The chain recombines TRBV10-3 with TRBJ1-1; D is possibly TRBD1 (5 bases). Trimming pared 8 bases from V and 6 bases from J, leaving 13 bases between. The germline V gene has CDR1 ENHRY and CDR2 SYGVKD. The CDR3 length is 12 residues. The CDR3 coding sequence is TGTGCCATCTCACTTCAGGGATCTGAAGCTTTCTTT. Translating gives CAISLQGSEAFF.

The chain uses TRBV7-9 and TRBJ1-3; maybe TRBD1 (6 bases). The germline V gene encodes CDR1 SEHNR and CDR2 FQNEAQ (reference sequence). The CDR3 length is 15 residues. V was cut by 1 base and J by 5 bases, with 12 bases left in between. The CDR3 protein is CASSLEGVSRNTIYF. The DNA for the CDR3 is TGTGCCAGCAGCTTAGAGGGGGTCAGCAGAAACACCATATATTTT.

The gene calls are TRBV30 and TRBJ1-2; no reliable D call. Trimming left V 7 bases short and J 5 bases short, with 17 bases between. CDR1 GTSNPN and CDR2 SVGIG come from the germline V gene (reference sequence). The CDR3 consists of 13 residues. CDR3 nucleotides: TGTGCCTTTATAAAGGGAGAATCTTATGGCTACACCTTC. It codes for CAFIKGESYGYTF.

V and J are TRBV18 and TRBJ2-5, with TRBD1 matching 7 bases. Germline CDR1 and CDR2: KGHSH and LQKENI. The J segment lost 4 bases and the V segment lost 0 bases, leaving 8 bases of the junction unmatched. CDR3 length: 16 amino acids. The CDR3 protein is CASSPPTGRPGETQYF. CDR3 nucleotide sequence: TGTGCCAGCTCACCACCGACAGGGCGGCCTGGAGAGACCCAGTACTTC.

The J gene is TRBJ2-7, the V gene TRBV11-1, with D perhaps matching TRBD2 (6 bases). The CDR3 sequence is 15 residues long. Between the trimmed V and J ends, which lost 5 bases and 5 bases, there was a span of 19 bases. Germline CDR1 is SGHAT and CDR2 is FQDESV (reference sequence). CDR3 region: CASSPVRVRENEQYF. Written as DNA, the CDR3 is TGTGCCAGCAGCCCGGTGCGGGTACGGGAGAACGAGCAGTACTTC.

The CDR3 nucleotides read TGTGCCAGCAGTACCGGGATGGAAAAACTGTTTTTT. It codes for CASSTGMEKLFF. V usage is TRBV6-2 or TRBV6-3 and J usage is TRBJ1-4; D call uncertain. The germline V and J ends were trimmed by 5 bases and 8 bases, with 9 bases remaining between them. CDR1 and CDR2 (germline): MNHEY, SVGEGT. The CDR3 has 12 amino acids.

V is TRBV5-4 and J is TRBJ1-2; 7 bases fit TRBD1. Per germline, CDR1 SGHNT and CDR2 YYREEE (reference sequence). V lost 1 base, J lost 5 bases, and 5 bases stayed unmatched. This CDR3 spans 14 amino acids. The CDR3 nucleotides are TGTGCCAGCAGCTTGAGGGGGCTGGGGTATGGCTACACCTTC. It encodes CASSLRGLGYGYTF.